The 23 T cell receptor beta chains listed next were all sequenced from one sample in a study of T cells in Graves' hyperthyroidism and ophthalmopathy. RNA transcripts yielded amplified TCR beta CDR3 regions. First-round RT-PCR with HTBI primers amplified the TCR CDR3 region. MiXCR, run by TCRdb on the multiplex PCR reads, gives a single entry per CDR3 protein. The sample carries 540,000 or so distinct CDR3 sequences, around 46% recorded once. Sequenced sample: peripheral blood or thyroid tissue (not recorded which). These receptor sequences come from an adult woman with Graves' disease, either hyperthyroidism or ophthalmopathy (not recorded which).

As regards this clonotype: A much bigger clone sits one base away, suggesting this may be a read error. This chain links TRBV19 with TRBJ1-5; possible D gene TRBD1, 5 bases. The germline CDR1 and CDR2 sequences are LNHDA and SQIVND (reference sequence). The germline V and J ends were trimmed by 1 base and 12 bases, with 10 bases remaining between them. This CDR3 is 12 amino acids long. Here the CDR3 reads CASSIASGLQHF. CDR3 coding DNA: TGTGCCAGTAGTATAGCCTCGGGGCTCCAGCATTTT.

The chain employs TRBV29-1 and TRBJ1-6; D remains ambiguous. The length of the CDR3 is 9 residues. Germline V gene data show CDR1 as SQVTM and CDR2 as ANQGSEA. V dropped 8 bases and J dropped 12 bases, with 8 bases sitting between them. CDR3: CSLEGPLHF. The CDR3 nucleotides read TGCAGCCTCGAGGGACCCCTCCACTTT.

This rearrangement joins TRBV2 to TRBJ2-7, with D tentatively TRBD1 or TRBD2 (5 bases each). The ends were cut back, 8 bases at V and 4 bases at J, with 12 bases in the middle. The CDR3 is 12 amino acids. Germline CDR1 and CDR2: SNHLY and FYNNEI. CDR3 DNA: TGTGCCAGCTTGCTGGGGGAGTACGAGCAGTACTTC. Translating gives CASLLGEYEQYF.

This sequence joins TRBV2 and TRBJ2-2, with D perhaps matching TRBD1 or TRBD2 (5 bases each). Trimming stripped 5 bases from V and 9 bases from J, with 19 bases between. From germline, CDR1 is SNHLY and CDR2 FYNNEI. The CDR3 is made up of 15 amino acids. CDR3 DNA: TGTGCCAGCAGTCTCGGGCTGGGACCTGAGAGGGAGCTGTTTTTT. Protein sequence: CASSLGLGPERELFF.

This clonotype occurred many times. J is TRBJ2-2 and V is TRBV10-3, with 7 nucleotides matching TRBD2. The CDR3 covers 16 residues. Unmatched junction bases numbered 11, after V lost 5 bases and J lost 5 bases. From germline, CDR1 is ENHRY and CDR2 SYGVKD. DNA of the CDR3: TGTGCCATCAGTCCCACTACGCGGGAGAGAACCGGGGAGCTGTTTTTT. Translated: CAISPTTRERTGELFF.

Points on this clonotype: The limits of the CDR3 on the DNA are not certain, so only TCRdb's listed CDR3 is given. The rearrangement links TRBV24-1 to TRBJ2-2; TRBD1, the table's D call, lacks a check against the DNA. CDR1 and CDR2 (germline): KGHDR, SFDVKD. The CDR3 is 19 amino acids long, termini counted. The CDR3 loop reads CATSDLYSPGLLPGGSCFF.

This clonotype was seen repeatedly, ten times or more. This sequence joins TRBV10-3 and TRBJ1-5; D gene uncertain. V was cut by 4 bases and J by 7 bases, with 14 bases left in between. This CDR3 spans 14 amino acids. The germline gives CDR1 ENHRY, CDR2 SYGVKD. The CDR3 reads CAISGHSVDQPQHF. The CDR3 DNA sequence: TGTGCCATCAGTGGGCATTCGGTCGACCAGCCCCAGCATTTT.

This clonotype was observed a single time. A clone one base away is much larger, so this may be a read error. The chain links TRBV7-2 to TRBJ2-5, with 10 bases that match TRBD1. This CDR3 has 16 amino acids. Germline V CDR1 and CDR2: SGHTA, FQGNSA. V dropped 3 bases and J dropped 5; count of bases not matched to a gene: 9. The CDR3 here is CASSFHGQGGSETQYF. For the CDR3, the DNA is TGTGCCAGCAGCTTCCACGGACAGGGGGGATCGGAGACCCAGTACTTC. Filled out from reference TRBV7-2 and TRBJ2-5, the complete variable domain reads GAGVSQSPSNKVTEKGKDVELRCDPISGHTALYWYRQSLGQGLEFLIYFQGNSAPDKSGLPSDRFSAERTGGSVSTLTIQRTQQEDSAVYLCASSFHGQGGSETQYFGPGTRLLVL.

The rearrangement joins TRBV24-1 to TRBJ2-1, with TRBD1 matching over 9 bases. CDR1 and CDR2 (germline): KGHDR, SFDVKD. V lost 2 bases to trimming and J lost 8 bases; unmatched junction nucleotides: 6. This CDR3 has 15 amino acids. The CDR3 DNA sequence: TGTGCCACCAGTGATTCGACAGGGGGGATCGATGAGCAGTTCTTC. Its protein product is CATSDSTGGIDEQFF.

This clonotype was seen a handful of times. The rearrangement uses TRBV19 and TRBJ1-1; D possibly corresponds to TRBD1 (6 bases). Trimming pared 2 bases from V and 2 bases from J, leaving 9 bases between. In germline, CDR1 is LNHDA, CDR2 SQIVND (reference sequence). The CDR3 sequence is 14 residues long. The CDR3 is CASSIRGGNTEAFF. CDR3 coding DNA: TGTGCCAGTAGTATAAGGGGGGGAAACACTGAAGCTTTCTTT. Together with reference TRBV19 and TRBJ1-1, the CDR3 gives the full variable domain: DGGITQSPKYLFRKEGQNVTLSCEQNLNHDAMYWYRQDPGQGLRLIYYSQIVNDFQKGDIAEGYSVSREKKESFPLTVTSAQKNPTAFYLCASSIRGGNTEAFFGQGTRLTVV.

In this sample, this clonotype turned up a few times. This sequence joins TRBV4-1 and TRBJ2-2, with a weak D call TRBD2 (5 bases). Trimming shortened V by 3 bases and J by 4 bases, and 15 bases separated the two germline ends. The CDR3 contains 16 residues. Germline lookup yields CDR1 MGHRA and CDR2 YSYEKL. The CDR3 DNA reads as TGCGCCAGCAGCCACGCCTTGCGAGCGGCCACCGGGGAGCTGTTTTTT. Translated, it gives CASSHALRAATGELFF.

The V call is TRBV14, the J call TRBJ2-7; TRBD1 matches at 8 bases. Trimming cost V 4 bases and J 4 bases; bases outside gene matches: 9. CDR3 length equals 15 residues. Per the germline V gene, CDR1 is SGHDN and CDR2 is FVKESK. CDR3 amino acids: CASSLRRTGMYEQYF. The CDR3 DNA reads TGTGCCAGCAGCCTGAGAAGGACAGGGATGTACGAGCAGTACTTC.

The chain carries TRBV10-2 and TRBJ1-3; 7 bases line up with TRBD1. The CDR3 has 16 amino acids. The trim removed 6 bases at V and 3 bases at J, leaving 11 bases unmatched. CDR1 and CDR2 from the germline V gene are WSHSY and SAAADI. In DNA, the CDR3 is TGCGCCAGCAGGGCCGGGACAGCTATGGGTGGAAACACCATATATTTT. It codes for CASRAGTAMGGNTIYF.

To note about this clonotype: A much larger clone sits a single nucleotide away, making a read error possible. The rearrangement links TRBV6-1 to TRBJ2-7; 11 nucleotides match TRBD2. The germline V gene encodes CDR1 MNHNS and CDR2 SASEGT. This CDR3 spans 16 amino acids. Here the CDR3 DNA reads TGTGCCATCAGTGAAGCGATACTAGCGGGAGAGGGCGAGCAGTACTTC. Protein sequence: CAISEAILAGEGEQYF.

This clonotype was detected many times. A much larger clone sits a single nucleotide away, making a read error possible. This chain's CDR3 is CASSFDTEAFF. The DNA of the CDR3 is TGTGCCAGCAGCTTTGACACTGAAGCTTTCTTT. The chain recombines TRBV7-2 with TRBJ1-1; D is unresolved. The CDR3 extends over 11 amino acids. V lost 3 bases and J 3 bases, leaving 2 bases between the germline ends. CDR1 and CDR2 (germline): SGHTA, FQGNSA.

This chain links TRBV10-3 with TRBJ2-5; 8 bases are a match to TRBD2. Trimming removed 10 bases from V and 4 bases from J; junction bases left unmatched: 8. The germline V gene encodes CDR1 ENHRY and CDR2 SYGVKD. This CDR3 is 13 amino acids long. The CDR3 loop reads CASGRQAGETQYF. The CDR3, as DNA: TGTGCCAGCGGGAGGCAGGCCGGAGAGACCCAGTACTTC.

This clonotype was found many times. CDR3 nucleotides: TGCAGTGCTGAACCTACCATTCCGGGACTAGTCCGCGAGCAGTACTTC. As protein: CSAEPTIPGLVREQYF. The chain is built from TRBV20-1 and TRBJ2-7; the match to TRBD2 covers 8 bases. Trimming removed 5 bases from V and 6 bases from J; junction bases left unmatched: 18. The CDR3 spans 16 residues. In germline, CDR1 is DFQATT, CDR2 SNEGSKA (reference sequence).

This clonotype was counted ten times or more. J is TRBJ2-7 and V is TRBV6-6; the D is unclear. The CDR3 totals 14 residues. Germline CDR1 and CDR2: MNHNY and SVGAGI (reference sequence). Trimming pared 8 bases from V and 3 bases from J, leaving 17 bases between. CDR3 sequence (DNA): TGTGCCAGCCTCGACTCCCCAACTATCTACGAGCAGTACTTC. Protein: CASLDSPTIYEQYF.

V usage is TRBV20-1 and J usage is TRBJ1-5; TRBD1 might be the D (5 bases). The CDR3 sequence is 14 residues long. Trimming took off 4 bases at V and 6 bases at J, with 16 bases between the two ends. Germline V gives CDR1 DFQATT, CDR2 SNEGSKA (reference sequence). CDR3 region: CSAIGRGGGQPQHF. The CDR3 DNA sequence: TGCAGTGCTATTGGGAGGGGAGGAGGTCAGCCCCAGCATTTT.

The rearrangement links TRBV2 to TRBJ2-7, with TRBD2 identical over 11 bases. From germline, CDR1 is SNHLY and CDR2 FYNNEI. The V segment lost 6 bases and the J segment 2 bases; nucleotides outside the gene matches: 6. The CDR3 sequence is 15 residues long. The CDR3 region is CASRLGTSGPYEQYF. The CDR3 DNA follows: TGTGCCAGCAGACTCGGGACTAGCGGTCCCTACGAGCAGTACTTC.

J is TRBJ1-2 and V is TRBV5-1; TRBD1 is a possible D gene (5 bases). The CDR3 contains 12 residues. Germline values: CDR1 SGHRS, CDR2 YFSETQ. Between the trimmed V and J ends, which lost 0 bases and 12 bases, there was a span of 12 bases. CDR3 region: CASSLVGGGDTF. The CDR3 DNA sequence: TGCGCCAGCAGCTTGGTTGGGGGAGGCGACACCTTC.

The chain links TRBV20-1 to TRBJ2-5, with D maybe TRBD2 (5 bases). Germline-derived CDR1 and CDR2 are DFQATT and SNEGSKA (reference sequence). Trimming stripped 3 bases from V and 4 bases from J, with 9 bases between. The CDR3 is made up of 12 amino acids. The CDR3 protein is CSASGAGETQYF. CDR3 nucleotide sequence: TGCAGTGCTAGCGGCGCGGGAGAGACCCAGTACTTC.

The sample holds a few counts of this clonotype. V is TRBV7-3 and J is TRBJ2-7; maybe TRBD1 (5 bases). Matching the DNA end better, TRBJ2-1 makes the J call doubtful. The CDR3 length is 16 residues. Germline CDR1 SGHTA, CDR2 FQGTGA. The CDR3 DNA reads as TGTGCCAGCAGTCAGGTGGAGTGGGGCCTGGGCAATGAGCAGTTCTTC. Its protein is CASSQVEWGLGNEQFF.